This T cell receptor (beta chain) was documented in a study of T-cell reconstitution after alpha-beta-depleted transplantation in children. Trimming removed 5 bases from V and 0 bases from J; junction bases left unmatched: 5. CDR3 length equals 14 residues. Germline V gives CDR1 DFQATT, CDR2 SNEGSKA (reference sequence). This clonotype was picked up many times. Unique molecular identifiers featured in how the TCRbeta library was prepared. TCRdb passed the PCR reads through MiXCR, listing each CDR3 protein once. The sample carries about 640,000 distinct CDR3 sequences, about 15% recorded once. The sequences come from PBMCs from the stem cell graft donor, collected from the stem cell graft. The rearrangement links TRBV20-1 to TRBJ2-3; 7 nucleotides align to TRBD2. The TCR originated in a human donor who donated a stem cell graft to a child with acute myeloid leukemia. CDR3 in amino acids: CSADSSGSTDTQYF. The DNA of the CDR3 is TGCAGTGCTGATTCTAGCGGAAGCACAGATACGCAGTATTTT.